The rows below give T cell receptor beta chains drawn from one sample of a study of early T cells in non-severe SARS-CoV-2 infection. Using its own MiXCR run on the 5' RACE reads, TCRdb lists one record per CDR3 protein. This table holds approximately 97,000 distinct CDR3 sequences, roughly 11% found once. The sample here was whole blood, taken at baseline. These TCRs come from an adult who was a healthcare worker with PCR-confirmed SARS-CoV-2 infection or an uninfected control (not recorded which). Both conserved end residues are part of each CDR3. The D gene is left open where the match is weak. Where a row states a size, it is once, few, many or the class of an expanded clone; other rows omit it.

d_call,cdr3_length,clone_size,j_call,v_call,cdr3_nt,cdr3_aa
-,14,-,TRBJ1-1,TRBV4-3,TGCGCCAGCAGCCAGGACAGCATGAACACTGAAGCTTTCTTT,CASSQDSMNTEAFF
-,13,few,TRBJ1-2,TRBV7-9,TGTGCCAGCAGCCCCCTGCCTCAATATGGCTACACCTTC,CASSPLPQYGYTF
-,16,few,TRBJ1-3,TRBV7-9,TGTGCCAGCAGCCCTCCGGGAGCTAGCTCTGGAAACACCATATATTTT,CASSPPGASSGNTIYF
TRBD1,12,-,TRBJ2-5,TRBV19,TGTGCCAGTAGTACCAGGACAGGGACCCAGTACTTC,CASSTRTGTQYF
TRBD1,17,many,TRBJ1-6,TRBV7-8,TGTGCCAGCAGCCCCCGCGGGGGACAGGGATACAATTCACCCCTCCACTTT,CASSPRGGQGYNSPLHF
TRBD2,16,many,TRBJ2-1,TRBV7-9,TGTGCCAGCAGCCCCCCAGCGGGAGCGTCCTACAATGAGCAGTTCTTC,CASSPPAGASYNEQFF
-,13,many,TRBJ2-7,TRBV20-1,TGCAGTGCTAGCGGGGCGAGCTCCTACGAGCAGTACTTC,CSASGASSYEQYF
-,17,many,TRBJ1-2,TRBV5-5,TGTGCCAGCAGCTTGGTCGTTGTGACAAGCGCGTGGTATGGCTACACCTTC,CASSLVVVTSAWYGYTF
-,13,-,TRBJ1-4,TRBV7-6,TGTGCCAGCAGCTGGGGATCGAATGAAAAACTGTTTTTT,CASSWGSNEKLFF
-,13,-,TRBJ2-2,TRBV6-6,TGTGCCAGCAGTTTTGCCCGGGCCGGGGAGCTGTTTTTT,CASSFARAGELFF